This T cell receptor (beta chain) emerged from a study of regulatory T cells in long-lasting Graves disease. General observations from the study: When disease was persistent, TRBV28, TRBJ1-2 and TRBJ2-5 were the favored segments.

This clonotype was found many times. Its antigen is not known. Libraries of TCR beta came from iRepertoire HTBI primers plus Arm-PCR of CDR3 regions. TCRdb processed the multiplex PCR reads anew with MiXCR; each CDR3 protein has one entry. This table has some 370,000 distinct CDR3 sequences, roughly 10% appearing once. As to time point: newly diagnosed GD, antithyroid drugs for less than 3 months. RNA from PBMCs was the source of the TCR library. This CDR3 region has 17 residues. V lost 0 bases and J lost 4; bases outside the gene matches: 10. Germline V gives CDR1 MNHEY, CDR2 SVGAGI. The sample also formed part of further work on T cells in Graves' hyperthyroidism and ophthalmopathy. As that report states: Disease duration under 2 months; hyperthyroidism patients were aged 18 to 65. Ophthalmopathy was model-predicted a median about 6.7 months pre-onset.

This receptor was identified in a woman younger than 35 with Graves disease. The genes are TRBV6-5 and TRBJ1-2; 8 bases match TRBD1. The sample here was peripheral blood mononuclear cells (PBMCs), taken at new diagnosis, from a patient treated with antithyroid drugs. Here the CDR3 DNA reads TGTGCCAGCAGTTACTCTGGCCGACAGGGGAGCCCCTATGGCTACACCTTC. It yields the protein CASSYSGRQGSPYGYTF.